The clone carrying this TCR beta chain was detected only once. This sample is drawn from a study of blood T cell repertoires in COVID-19. Background on the study: Researchers got acute and convalescent COVID-19 samples from the United States, Italy and Spain.

Generated by immunoSEQ multiplex PCR, the TCRdb table keeps only in-frame clones and is missing some. The sample lists tens of thousands of clones; approximately 88% were seen once. The TCR originated in a human donor in a cohort sampled during active COVID-19. The sequencing sample was made of peripheral blood.

The CDR3 coding sequence is TGTGCCAGTAGTATTCTGAACACCGGGGAGCTGTTTTTT. Its protein is CASSILNTGELFF. V is TRBV19 and J is TRBJ2-2; D gene ambiguous. V lost 3 bases, J lost 1 base, and 3 bases lay in between. The germline V gene has CDR1 LNHDA and CDR2 SQIVND (reference sequence). The CDR3 totals 13 residues.